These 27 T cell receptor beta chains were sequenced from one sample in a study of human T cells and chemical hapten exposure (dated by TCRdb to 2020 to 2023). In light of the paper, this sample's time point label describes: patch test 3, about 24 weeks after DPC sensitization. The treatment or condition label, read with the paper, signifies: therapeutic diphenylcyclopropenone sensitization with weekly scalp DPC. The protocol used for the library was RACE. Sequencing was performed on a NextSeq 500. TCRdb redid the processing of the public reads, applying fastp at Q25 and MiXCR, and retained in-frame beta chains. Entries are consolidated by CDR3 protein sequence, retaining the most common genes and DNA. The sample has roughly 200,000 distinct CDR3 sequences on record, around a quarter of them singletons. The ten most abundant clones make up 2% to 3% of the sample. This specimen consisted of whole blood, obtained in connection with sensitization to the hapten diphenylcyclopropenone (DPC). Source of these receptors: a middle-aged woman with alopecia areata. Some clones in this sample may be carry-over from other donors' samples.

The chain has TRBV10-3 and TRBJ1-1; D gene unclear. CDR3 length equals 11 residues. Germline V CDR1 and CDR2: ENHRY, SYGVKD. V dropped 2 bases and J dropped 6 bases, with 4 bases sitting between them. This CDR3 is CAISEQAEAFF. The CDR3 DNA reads TGTGCCATCAGTGAGCAAGCTGAAGCTTTCTTT.

CDR3 residues: CASSYTSLTGPERFF. The CDR3 DNA is TGTGCCAGCAGTTACACATCCCTGACAGGGCCAGAACGGTTCTTC. The chain links TRBV6-5 to TRBJ2-1, with 7 bases matching TRBD1. V lost 2 bases and J lost 15; bases outside the gene matches: 16. Germline values: CDR1 MNHEY, CDR2 SVGAGI. The length of the CDR3 is 15 residues.

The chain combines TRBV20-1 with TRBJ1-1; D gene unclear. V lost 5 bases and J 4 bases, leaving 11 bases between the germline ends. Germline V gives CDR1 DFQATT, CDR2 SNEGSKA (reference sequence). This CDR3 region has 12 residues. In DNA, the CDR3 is TGCAGTGCTCTCCCCCAAAGCACTGAAGCTTTCTTT. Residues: CSALPQSTEAFF.

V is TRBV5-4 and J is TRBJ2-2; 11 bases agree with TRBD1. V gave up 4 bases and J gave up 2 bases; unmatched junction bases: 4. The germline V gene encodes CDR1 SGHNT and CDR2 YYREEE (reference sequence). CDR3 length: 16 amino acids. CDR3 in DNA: TGTGCCAGCAGCACGTGGACAGGGGGCAACACCGGGGAGCTGTTTTTT. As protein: CASSTWTGGNTGELFF. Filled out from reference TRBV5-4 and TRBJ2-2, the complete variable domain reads ETGVTQSPTHLIKTRGQQVTLRCSSQSGHNTVSWYQQALGQGPQFIFQYYREEENGRGNFPPRFSGLQFPNYSSELNVNALELDDSALYLCASSTWTGGNTGELFFGEGSRLTVL.

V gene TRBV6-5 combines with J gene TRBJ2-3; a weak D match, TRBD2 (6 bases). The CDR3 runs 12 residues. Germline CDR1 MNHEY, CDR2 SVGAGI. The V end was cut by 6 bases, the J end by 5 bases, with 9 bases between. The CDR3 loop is CASSSGVDTQYF. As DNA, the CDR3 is TGTGCCAGCAGCTCGGGGGTAGATACGCAGTATTTT.

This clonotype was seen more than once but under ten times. CDR3 in DNA: TGTGCCAGCAGTTCAAGAGGGGGCTACGAGCAGTACTTC. It yields the protein CASSSRGGYEQYF. The J gene is TRBJ2-7, the V gene TRBV27; D is perhaps TRBD1 (6 bases). The CDR3 is made up of 13 amino acids. Germline V gene lookup returns CDR1 MNHEY and CDR2 SMNVEV (reference sequence). Trimming cost V 4 bases and J 3 bases, with 10 bases left between them.

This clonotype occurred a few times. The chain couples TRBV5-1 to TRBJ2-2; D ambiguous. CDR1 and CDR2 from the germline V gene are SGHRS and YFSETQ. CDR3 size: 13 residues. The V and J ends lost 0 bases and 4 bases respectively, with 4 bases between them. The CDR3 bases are TGCGCCAGCAGCTTGGACATCACCGGGGAGCTGTTTTTT. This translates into CASSLDITGELFF.

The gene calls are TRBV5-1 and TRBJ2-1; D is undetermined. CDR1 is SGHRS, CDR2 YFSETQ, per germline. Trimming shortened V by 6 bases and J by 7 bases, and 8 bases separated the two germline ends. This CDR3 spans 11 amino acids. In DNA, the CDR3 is TGCGCCAGCAAGCTAGGAAATGAGCAGTTCTTC. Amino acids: CASKLGNEQFF. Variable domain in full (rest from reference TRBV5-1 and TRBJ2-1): KAGVTQTPRYLIKTRGQQVTLSCSPISGHRSVSWYQQTPGQGLQFLFEYFSETQRNKGNFPGRFSGRQFSNSRSEMNVSTLELGDSALYLCASKLGNEQFFGPGTRLTVL.

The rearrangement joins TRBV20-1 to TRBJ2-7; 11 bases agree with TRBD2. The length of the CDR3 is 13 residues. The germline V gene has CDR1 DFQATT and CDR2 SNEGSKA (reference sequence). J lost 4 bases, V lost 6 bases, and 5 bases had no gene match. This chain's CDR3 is CSATSGDYYEQYF. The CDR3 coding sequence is TGCAGTGCGACTAGCGGGGATTATTACGAGCAGTACTTC.

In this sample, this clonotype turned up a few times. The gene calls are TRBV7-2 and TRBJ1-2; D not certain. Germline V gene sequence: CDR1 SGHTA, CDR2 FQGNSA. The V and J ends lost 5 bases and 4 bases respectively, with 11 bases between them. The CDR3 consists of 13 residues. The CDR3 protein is CASSPWEGYGYTF. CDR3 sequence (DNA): TGTGCCAGCAGCCCCTGGGAGGGCTATGGCTACACCTTC.

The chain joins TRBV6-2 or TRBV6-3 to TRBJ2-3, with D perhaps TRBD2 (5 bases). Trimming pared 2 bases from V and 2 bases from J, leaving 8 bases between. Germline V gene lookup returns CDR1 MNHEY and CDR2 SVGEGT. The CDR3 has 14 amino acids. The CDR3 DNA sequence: TGTGCCAGCAGTTACAAGCGGACCACAGATACGCAGTATTTT. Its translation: CASSYKRTTDTQYF.

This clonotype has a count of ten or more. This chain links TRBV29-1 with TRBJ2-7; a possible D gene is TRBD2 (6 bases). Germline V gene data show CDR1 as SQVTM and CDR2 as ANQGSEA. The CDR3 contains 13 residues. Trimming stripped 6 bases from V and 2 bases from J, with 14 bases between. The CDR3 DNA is TGCAGCGTAAGCGCGGGACCCACCTACGAGCAGTACTTC. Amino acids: CSVSAGPTYEQYF.

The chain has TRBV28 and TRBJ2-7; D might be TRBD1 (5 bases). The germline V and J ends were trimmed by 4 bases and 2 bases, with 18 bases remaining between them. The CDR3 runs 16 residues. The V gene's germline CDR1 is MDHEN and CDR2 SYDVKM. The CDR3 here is CASSSPPSGATYEQYF. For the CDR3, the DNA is TGTGCCAGCAGTTCCCCCCCCAGTGGGGCAACCTACGAGCAGTACTTC. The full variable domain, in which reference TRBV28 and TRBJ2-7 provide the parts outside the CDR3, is DVKVTQSSRYLVKRTGEKVFLECVQDMDHENMFWYRQDPGLGLRLIYFSYDVKMKEKGDIPEGYSVSREKKERFSLILESASTNQTSMYLCASSSPPSGATYEQYFGPGTRLTVT.

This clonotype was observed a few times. Here the CDR3 reads CSARSPLGPMNTEAFF. The CDR3 DNA reads TGCAGTGCTAGGTCTCCTCTTGGGCCCATGAACACTGAAGCTTTCTTT. V usage is TRBV20-1 and J usage is TRBJ1-1; D unresolved. This CDR3 has 16 residues. V lost 3 bases to trimming and J lost 0 bases, with 17 bases between them. The germline V gene encodes CDR1 DFQATT and CDR2 SNEGSKA (reference sequence).

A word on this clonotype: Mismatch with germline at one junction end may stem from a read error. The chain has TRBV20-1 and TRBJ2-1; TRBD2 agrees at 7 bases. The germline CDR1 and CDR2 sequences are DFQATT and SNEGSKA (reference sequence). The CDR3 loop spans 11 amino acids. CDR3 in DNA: TGCAGTGCTAGTTTGGGACTAATAAGGATCTTC. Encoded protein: CSASLGLIRIF.

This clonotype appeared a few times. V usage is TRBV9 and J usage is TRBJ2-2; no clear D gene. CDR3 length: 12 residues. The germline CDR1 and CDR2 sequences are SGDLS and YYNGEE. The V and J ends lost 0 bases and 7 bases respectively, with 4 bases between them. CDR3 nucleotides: TGTGCCAGCAGCGTAGGTGGCGGGGAGCTGTTTTTT. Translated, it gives CASSVGGGELFF.

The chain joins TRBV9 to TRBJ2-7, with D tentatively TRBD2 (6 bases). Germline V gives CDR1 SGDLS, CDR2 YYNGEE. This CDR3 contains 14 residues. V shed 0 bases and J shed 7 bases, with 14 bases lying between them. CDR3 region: CASSVDTGAGEQYF. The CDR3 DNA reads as TGTGCCAGCAGCGTAGATACCGGCGCGGGGGAGCAGTACTTC.

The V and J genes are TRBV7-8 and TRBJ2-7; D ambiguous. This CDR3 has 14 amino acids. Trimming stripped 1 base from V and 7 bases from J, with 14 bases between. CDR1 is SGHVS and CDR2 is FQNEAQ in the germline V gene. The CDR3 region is CASSLVYLLGEQYF. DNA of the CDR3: TGTGCCAGCAGCTTAGTCTATCTCCTTGGGGAGCAGTACTTC.

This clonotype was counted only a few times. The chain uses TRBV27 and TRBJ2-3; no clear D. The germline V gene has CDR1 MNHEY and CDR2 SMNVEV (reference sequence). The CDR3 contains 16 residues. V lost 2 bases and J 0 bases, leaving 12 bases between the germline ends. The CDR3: CASSLKGPPSTDTQYF. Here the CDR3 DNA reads TGTGCCAGCAGTTTAAAAGGCCCTCCTAGCACAGATACGCAGTATTTT.

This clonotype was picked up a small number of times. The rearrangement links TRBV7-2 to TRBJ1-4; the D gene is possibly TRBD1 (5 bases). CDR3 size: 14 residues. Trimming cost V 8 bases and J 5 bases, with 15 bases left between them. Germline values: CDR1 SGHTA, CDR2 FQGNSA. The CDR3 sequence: CASGAGLSNEKLFF. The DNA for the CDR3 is TGTGCCAGCGGAGCGGGGCTATCGAATGAAAAACTGTTTTTT.

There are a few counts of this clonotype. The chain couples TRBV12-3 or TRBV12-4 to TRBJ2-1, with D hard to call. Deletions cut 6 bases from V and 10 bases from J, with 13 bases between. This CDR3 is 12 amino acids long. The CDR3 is CASSPIGYEQFF. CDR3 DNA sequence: TGTGCCAGCAGCCCCATCGGGTACGAGCAGTTCTTC.

The CDR3 loop reads CASSQDFGDTQYF. The CDR3 region has the DNA TGCGCCAGCAGCCAAGATTTCGGAGATACGCAGTATTTT. This sequence joins TRBV4-3 and TRBJ2-3; D is uncertain. Germline loops: CDR1 LGHNA, CDR2 YSLEER. V was pared by 0 bases and J by 5 bases, with 6 bases between. There are 13 residues in the CDR3.

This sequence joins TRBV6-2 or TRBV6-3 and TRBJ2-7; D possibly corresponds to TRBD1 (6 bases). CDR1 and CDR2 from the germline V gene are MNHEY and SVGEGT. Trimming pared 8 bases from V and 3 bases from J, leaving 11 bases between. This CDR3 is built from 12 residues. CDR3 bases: TGTGCCAGCGGGGACACTAGCTACGAGCAGTACTTC. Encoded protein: CASGDTSYEQYF.

The CDR3 sequence: CASSYVSGGGYEQYF. Written as DNA, the CDR3 is TGTGCCAGCAGTTACGTCTCGGGGGGCGGATACGAGCAGTACTTC. The V and J genes are TRBV6-5 and TRBJ2-7; perhaps TRBD2 as D (7 bases). The CDR3 is made up of 15 amino acids. Germline CDR1 MNHEY, CDR2 SVGAGI. V dropped 2 bases and J dropped 4 bases, with 15 bases sitting between them.

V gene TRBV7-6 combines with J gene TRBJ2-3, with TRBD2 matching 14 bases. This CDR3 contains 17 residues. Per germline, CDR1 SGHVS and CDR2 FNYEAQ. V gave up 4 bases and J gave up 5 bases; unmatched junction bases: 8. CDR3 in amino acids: CASSSPGGLAGGDTQYF. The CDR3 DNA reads TGTGCCAGCAGCTCCCCGGGTGGACTAGCGGGAGGAGATACGCAGTATTTT.

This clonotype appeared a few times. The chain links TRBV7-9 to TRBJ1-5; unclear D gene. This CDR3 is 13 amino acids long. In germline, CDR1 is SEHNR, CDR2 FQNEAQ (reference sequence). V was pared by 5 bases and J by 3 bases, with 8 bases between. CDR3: CASSQRPNQPQHF. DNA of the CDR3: TGTGCCAGCAGCCAACGACCCAATCAGCCCCAGCATTTT.

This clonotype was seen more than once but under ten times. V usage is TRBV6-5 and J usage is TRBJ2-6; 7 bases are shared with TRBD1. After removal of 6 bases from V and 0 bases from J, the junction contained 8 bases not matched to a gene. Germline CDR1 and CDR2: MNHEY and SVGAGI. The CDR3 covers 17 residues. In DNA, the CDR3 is TGTGCCAGCAGCTTTGACAGGGTAGGCTCTGGGGCCAACGTCCTGACTTTC. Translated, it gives CASSFDRVGSGANVLTF.